This entry concerns a single TCR beta chain. The sample is drawn from a study of blood T cell repertoires in COVID-19. Study-level information: The United States, Italy and Spain provided the acute and convalescent COVID-19 samples. Sample material is recorded as cDNA or gDNA derived from T cells, B-cell-depleted T cells, or PBMCs.

The germline gives CDR1 GTSNPN, CDR2 SVGIG (reference sequence). After removal of 2 bases from V and 7 bases from J, the junction contained 8 bases not matched to a gene. The CDR3 consists of 16 residues. Original methodology: The authors estimated nucleated cell counts from reference gene primer amplification. Sequenced by immunoSEQ multiplex PCR; TCRdb stores in-frame clones only, minus some. From that table come the V and J calls and clone size; the DNA was used to work out D and trimming. This table has 85,000 to 130,000 clones, over 75% appearing once. This TCR derives from a human donor in a cohort sampled during active COVID-19. The V and J genes are TRBV30 and TRBJ1-4; 12 bases fit TRBD1. The sequenced sample consisted of peripheral blood. The CDR3 DNA reads TGTGCCTGGAGTAAAACACCGGGACAGGGGGCTGAAAAACTGTTTTTT. Protein: CAWSKTPGQGAEKLFF.